This TCR beta chain emerged from a study of cytomegalovirus exposure and HLA in healthy donors. Overall study context: HLA-typed donors contributed about 85 million unique TCRs, which were held in an early data release. For the approximately 420 genotyped donors, about 81% fell within the Caucasian-associated ancestry cluster.

The PCR made use of 60 Vbeta and 13 Jbeta primers. Sequencing used immunoSEQ multiplex PCR; TCRdb keeps in-frame clones, though not all of them. The sample consists of 110,000 or so clones, approximately 71% of them appearing once. Germline assignment: CDR1 MGHDK and CDR2 SYGVNS. The V gene lost 1 base and the J gene lost 6 bases, with 13 bases spanning the gap. The CDR3 is made up of 14 amino acids. The sample holds a few counts of this clone. Its antigen is unidentified. Whole-study results and caveats: The authors reported that TCR beta sequences could predict HLA-A and HLA-B alleles. These predictions were accurate for most subjects in the first cohort. The dataset shows that most TCR sequences were rare, while some public TCRs occurred in many donors.

What was sequenced was PBMCs. This sequence was found in a woman in her 70s in good health and CMV-seropositive. The V gene is TRBV25-1, the J gene TRBJ2-7, with a weak D call TRBD1 (5 bases). CDR3 in amino acids: CASSEFRVGSEQYF. In DNA form, the CDR3 reads TGTGCCAGCAGTGAATTCAGGGTCGGTTCCGAGCAGTACTTC.